Shown below are 29 T cell receptor beta chains from a single sample sequenced in a study of beta chain features in type 1 diabetes. Expressed TCRB transcripts were sequenced because the entire RNA isolate underwent reverse transcription. Sequencing used immunoSEQ multiplex PCR; TCRdb keeps in-frame clones, though not all of them. The sample includes 150,000 or so clones, roughly 9.3% of them seen just once. The sequenced material came from central memory CD4+ T cells from blood. The receptor source for this set is a woman in her 40s in good health.

The rearrangement links TRBV4-3 to TRBJ2-1; TRBD2 aligns across 12 bases. CDR1 and CDR2 from the germline V gene are LGHNA and YSLEER. The CDR3 runs to 15 residues. The J segment lost 5 bases and the V segment lost 4 bases, leaving 3 bases of the junction unmatched. The CDR3 sequence: CASSRGLAGNNEQFF. CDR3 DNA sequence: TGCGCCAGCAGCCGCGGACTAGCGGGAAACAATGAGCAGTTCTTC.

The chain is built from TRBV4-3 and TRBJ2-1; 8 bases map to TRBD1. Trimming removed 4 bases from V and 6 bases from J; junction bases left unmatched: 8. CDR1 is LGHNA and CDR2 is YSLEER in the germline V gene. This CDR3 is 15 amino acids long. CDR3 nucleotides: TGCGCCAGCAGCCTTGGACAGGGCCGGGGCAATGAGCAGTTCTTC. Amino acids: CASSLGQGRGNEQFF.

The V call is TRBV28, the J call TRBJ1-6; maybe TRBD1 (6 bases). Germline loops: CDR1 MDHEN, CDR2 SYDVKM. The V end lost 10 bases, the J end lost 5 bases, and 15 bases lay between the germline ends. CDR3 length: 14 amino acids. The CDR3 DNA sequence: TGTGCCACCCTCGGGGACACAGATAATTCACCCCTCCACTTT. It yields the protein CATLGDTDNSPLHF.

The V gene is TRBV5-4, the J gene TRBJ1-2, with 7 bases that match TRBD1. V trimming: 4 bases; J trimming: 0 bases; junction bases outside the gene matches: 3. The CDR3 covers 14 residues. Germline-derived CDR1 and CDR2 are SGHNT and YYREEE (reference sequence). The CDR3 nucleotides are TGTGCCAGCAGCAGGGGGACAGCTAACTATGGCTACACCTTC. Translating gives CASSRGTANYGYTF.

This clone has just a few counts. This chain uses TRBV5-1 with TRBJ1-1; 8 bases match TRBD1. CDR1 SGHRS and CDR2 YFSETQ come from the germline V gene. The CDR3 runs 15 residues. Trimming removed 4 bases from V and 1 base from J; junction bases left unmatched: 6. The DNA of the CDR3 is TGCGCCAGCAGCAGAGCGACAGGGGCGAACACTGAAGCTTTCTTT. Protein: CASSRATGANTEAFF.

This clone was recorded a few times. A junction end diverges from the germline sequence, so it may reflect a read error. The gene calls are TRBV18 and TRBJ2-7; D is possibly TRBD1 (6 bases). Germline V gene sequence: CDR1 KGHSH, CDR2 LQKENI. This CDR3 is 11 amino acids long. As DNA, the CDR3 is TGTGCCAGCTCACGGGGACAAGGGGTCCTCTTC. It encodes CASSRGQGVLF.

This chain connects TRBV7-2 to TRBJ1-2, with 7 bases lining up with TRBD1. The germline V gene encodes CDR1 SGHTA and CDR2 FQGNSA. Losses at the gene ends were 7 bases for V and 4 bases for J; bases not matched to a gene: 12. The CDR3 spans 15 residues. Here the CDR3 reads CASNPGQRESYGYTF. The CDR3 region has the DNA TGTGCCAGCAACCCGGGACAGCGTGAATCCTATGGCTACACCTTC.

This clone came up many times. The rearrangement uses TRBV29-1 and TRBJ1-1, with TRBD1 identical over 10 bases. The junction had 4 bases not matched to a gene; V was cut back by 1 base and J by 2 bases. Germline V CDR1 and CDR2: SQVTM, ANQGSEA. The length of the CDR3 is 15 residues. CDR3 residues: CSVEGRTGGNTEAFF. In nucleotides, the CDR3 is TGCAGCGTTGAAGGTCGGACAGGGGGTAACACTGAAGCTTTCTTT.

The chain joins TRBV15 to TRBJ1-5, with D tentatively TRBD1 (5 bases). The germline V gene encodes CDR1 LNHNV and CDR2 YYDKDF (reference sequence). V was pared by 0 bases and J by 3 bases, with 9 bases between. CDR3 length equals 15 residues. The chain's CDR3 is CATSRDLRANQPQHF. In nucleotides, the CDR3 is TGTGCCACCAGCAGAGATCTCAGGGCCAATCAGCCCCAGCATTTT.

The chain uses TRBV12-5 and TRBJ2-5, with 7 bases lining up with TRBD2. V lost 6 bases, J lost 5 bases, and 6 bases stayed unmatched. The CDR3 is made up of 13 amino acids. Germline V gives CDR1 LGHNT, CDR2 FRNRAP. CDR3 loop: CASGRTRTETQYF. CDR3 nucleotide sequence: TGTGCTAGTGGCCGGACTAGGACCGAGACCCAGTACTTC.

This clone was recorded many times. CDR3 coding DNA: TGTGCCAGCAGCTTGATGGGGACAGGGGACACTGAAGCTTTCTTT. Protein product: CASSLMGTGDTEAFF. The chain recombines TRBV5-6 with TRBJ1-1, with 10 positions matching TRBD1. Germline V lookup: CDR1 SGHDT, CDR2 YYEEEE. V was pared by 1 base and J by 3 bases, with 3 bases of the junction left unmatched. The CDR3 is made up of 15 amino acids.

This clone was seen a handful of times. The chain joins TRBV19 to TRBJ1-2, with 7 bases lining up with TRBD1. V was clipped by 5 bases and J by 9 bases; unmatched bases: 15. Germline assignment: CDR1 LNHDA and CDR2 SQIVND (reference sequence). This CDR3 has 15 residues. CDR3 in amino acids: CASSLNLGQLASYTF. CDR3 bases: TGTGCCAGTAGTCTTAACCTGGGACAGTTGGCGAGCTACACCTTC.

This clone was seen at least ten times. V gene TRBV7-9 combines with J gene TRBJ2-7; the D is unclear. Germline CDR1 reads SEHNR; CDR2 reads FQNEAQ (reference sequence). This CDR3 comprises 14 residues. The ends were cut back, 4 bases at V and 1 base at J, with 11 bases in the middle. The CDR3 DNA sequence: TGTGCCAGCAGCTCCTCCCAGGCTTCCTACGAGCAGTACTTC. It codes for CASSSSQASYEQYF.

V and J are TRBV7-2 and TRBJ1-4; 8 bases fit TRBD1. This CDR3 contains 15 residues. Germline values: CDR1 SGHTA, CDR2 FQGNSA. The trim removed 1 base at V and 10 bases at J, leaving 8 bases unmatched. The CDR3 region is CASSLGALQGVKLFF. The CDR3 nucleotides read TGTGCCAGCAGCTTAGGGGCCCTACAGGGGGTAAAACTGTTTTTT.

This sequence joins TRBV5-1 and TRBJ2-3; 10 nucleotides align to TRBD2. V lost 4 bases, J lost 2 bases, and 4 bases stayed unmatched. The CDR3 length is 15 residues. In germline, CDR1 is SGHRS, CDR2 YFSETQ. CDR3 amino acids: CASSPAGGNTDTQYF. The CDR3 bases are TGCGCCAGCAGCCCAGCGGGGGGGAACACAGATACGCAGTATTTT.

This clone was seen a few times. The chain links TRBV9 to TRBJ1-4; tentatively, D is TRBD1 (5 bases). V was shortened by 4 bases and J by 7 bases, with 11 bases between the two germline ends. The germline V gene has CDR1 SGDLS and CDR2 YYNGEE. The CDR3 extends over 13 amino acids. CDR3 DNA: TGTGCCAGCAGCCCCAGGGATGGTGAAAAACTGTTTTTT. This encodes CASSPRDGEKLFF.

This clone turned up a few times. The chain joins TRBV7-2 to TRBJ2-1; D is unresolved. Trimming shortened V by 1 base and J by 4 bases, and 17 bases separated the two germline ends. Looked up from germline, CDR1 is SGHTA and CDR2 is FQGNSA. This CDR3 region has 17 residues. Here the CDR3 reads CASSLVGSPLDYNEQFF. The CDR3 region has the DNA TGTGCCAGCAGCTTAGTAGGTAGCCCCCTTGATTACAATGAGCAGTTCTTC. The full variable domain, completed using reference TRBV7-2 and TRBJ2-1, is GAGVSQSPSNKVTEKGKDVELRCDPISGHTALYWYRQSLGQGLEFLIYFQGNSAPDKSGLPSDRFSAERTGGSVSTLTIQRTQQEDSAVYLCASSLVGSPLDYNEQFFGPGTRLTVL.

This chain links TRBV9 with TRBJ2-3; 10 bases match TRBD2. After removal of 1 base from V and 8 bases from J, the junction contained 4 bases not matched to a gene. This CDR3 is 14 amino acids long. Germline V gene sequence: CDR1 SGDLS, CDR2 YYNGEE. DNA of the CDR3: TGTGCCAGCAGCGTAAGCGGGGGGGCCACTACGCAGTATTTT. Protein sequence: CASSVSGGATTQYF.

This clone was detected a few times. The rearrangement uses TRBV7-7 and TRBJ2-7; D is uncertain. CDR3 length: 13 amino acids. Looked up from germline, CDR1 is SSHAT and CDR2 is FNYEAQ (reference sequence). Trimming took 4 bases from V and 7 from J, leaving 14 bases between them. The CDR3 sequence is CASSYTPREEQYF. Written as DNA, the CDR3 is TGTGCCAGCAGCTATACCCCCCGTGAGGAGCAGTACTTC. The full variable domain, in which reference TRBV7-7 and TRBJ2-7 provide the parts outside the CDR3, is GAGVSQSPRYKVTKRGQDVTLRCDPISSHATLYWYQQALGQGPEFLTYFNYEAQPDKSGLPSDRFSAERPEGSISTLTIQRTEQRDSAMYRCASSYTPREEQYFGPGTRLTVT.

This clone was observed a handful of times. J is TRBJ1-6 and V is TRBV9; D possibly corresponds to TRBD1 (5 bases). The CDR3 is 13 amino acids. Germline values: CDR1 SGDLS, CDR2 YYNGEE. V lost 6 bases, J lost 9 bases, and 13 bases lay in between. The CDR3 DNA reads as TGTGCCAGCACCGGGACGGAGGGTTCACCCCTCCACTTT. Translating it yields CASTGTEGSPLHF.

This clone occurred many times. The chain employs TRBV5-4 and TRBJ2-5, with a tentative D call TRBD1 (5 bases). This CDR3 contains 14 residues. Germline loops: CDR1 SGHNT, CDR2 YYREEE (reference sequence). With 3 bases removed from V and 1 base from J, the gap between germline ends came to 10 bases. Written as DNA, the CDR3 is TGTGCCAGCAGCTACCCACAGGCCCAAGAGACCCAGTACTTC. Translated: CASSYPQAQETQYF. The full variable domain, completed using reference TRBV5-4 and TRBJ2-5, is ETGVTQSPTHLIKTRGQQVTLRCSSQSGHNTVSWYQQALGQGPQFIFQYYREEENGRGNFPPRFSGLQFPNYSSELNVNALELDDSALYLCASSYPQAQETQYFGPGTRLLVL.

The rearrangement uses TRBV7-2 and TRBJ2-4, with 8 nucleotides matching TRBD1. From germline, CDR1 is SGHTA and CDR2 FQGNSA. Trimming removed 5 bases from V and 16 bases from J; junction bases left unmatched: 13. The CDR3 spans 13 residues. CDR3 bases: TGTGCCAGCAGCCCAACCTCCGGGACAGGAGCCTACTTC. Its translation is CASSPTSGTGAYF. Variable domain in full (rest from reference TRBV7-2 and TRBJ2-4): GAGVSQSPSNKVTEKGKDVELRCDPISGHTALYWYRQSLGQGLEFLIYFQGNSAPDKSGLPSDRFSAERTGGSVSTLTIQRTQQEDSAVYLCASSPTSGTGAYFGAGTRLSVL.

This rearrangement joins TRBV5-1 to TRBJ2-3; 9 nucleotides line up with TRBD2. This CDR3 is built from 18 residues. Germline CDR1 SGHRS, CDR2 YFSETQ. The V and J ends lost 2 bases and 5 bases, in that order; junction bases with no gene match: 15. CDR3 in amino acids: CASSFRGLAGGPGDTQYF. CDR3 coding DNA: TGCGCCAGCAGCTTCCGCGGTCTGGCGGGGGGGCCGGGAGATACGCAGTATTTT.

The chain is built from TRBV19 and TRBJ1-5; 9 nucleotides align to TRBD1. The CDR3 is 14 amino acids. With 6 bases clipped from V and 6 bases from J, the junction kept 6 bases outside the gene matches. Germline CDR1 and CDR2: LNHDA and SQIVND (reference sequence). CDR3 sequence (DNA): TGTGCCAGTAGCCGGGGACAGGGCGGTCAGCCCCAGCATTTT. The encoded protein is CASSRGQGGQPQHF.

The chain uses TRBV6-6 and TRBJ2-3; D possibly corresponds to TRBD1 (5 bases). Germline V gives CDR1 MNHNY, CDR2 SVGAGI (reference sequence). V was clipped by 6 bases and J by 2 bases, with 12 bases between them. The CDR3 consists of 14 residues. CDR3 in amino acids: CASRGTGLTDTQYF. The CDR3 bases are TGTGCCAGCAGGGGTACAGGCCTCACAGATACGCAGTATTTT.

The rearrangement joins TRBV9 to TRBJ2-1; the D gene is possibly TRBD2 (5 bases). CDR3 length: 13 residues. Germline assignment: CDR1 SGDLS and CDR2 YYNGEE. Trimming left V 4 bases short and J 2 bases short, with 7 bases between. The CDR3 region has the DNA TGTGCCAGCAGCTTCGGGGCCTACAATGAGCAGTTCTTC. It codes for CASSFGAYNEQFF.

A few counts support this clone. The chain combines TRBV9 with TRBJ2-3, with 12 bases lining up with TRBD2. Germline V gives CDR1 SGDLS, CDR2 YYNGEE. This CDR3 is 15 amino acids long. J was trimmed by 4 bases and V by 0 bases; bases with no gene match: 0. CDR3 DNA: TGTGCCAGCAGCGTAGCTAGCGGGGGGGCAGATACGCAGTATTTT. This translates into CASSVASGGADTQYF. The variable domain in full, completed from reference TRBV9 and TRBJ2-3, reads DSGVTQTPKHLITATGQRVTLRCSPRSGDLSVYWYQQSLDQGLQFLIQYYNGEERAKGNILERFSAQQFPDLHSELNLSSLELGDSALYFCASSVASGGADTQYFGPGTRLTVL.

This clone was observed a few times. The chain employs TRBV7-8 and TRBJ1-2, with 12 bases lining up with TRBD1. Trimming took 5 bases from V and 7 from J; bases not matched to a gene: 14. There are 17 residues in the CDR3. CDR1 and CDR2 from the germline V gene are SGHVS and FQNEAQ. CDR3 nucleotides: TGTGCCAGCAGCCTAGAGGGACCGGGACAGGGGGCCTTTGGCTACACCTTC. Its translation: CASSLEGPGQGAFGYTF.

This clone was recorded only once. This chain connects TRBV7-8 to TRBJ2-3; 11 bases fit TRBD2. J lost 8 bases, V lost 5 bases, and 12 bases had no gene match. CDR1 SGHVS and CDR2 FQNEAQ come from the germline V gene. The CDR3 loop spans 16 amino acids. The CDR3 region has the DNA TGTGCCAGCAGCCTCCAGATTAGCGGGGGGGCGCCTACGCAGTATTTT. This gives the protein CASSLQISGGAPTQYF.